The 14 T cell receptor beta chains below all came from one sample that was sequenced in a study of shared T cell receptors in the human thymus. Assay: immunoSEQ multiplex PCR; the TCRdb copy retains only in-frame clones and omits some. The table has about 660,000 clones, around 87% seen once. These same data were also listed under a study on human thymus T cells.

Sequencing input: thymocytes. The source of these receptors is a boy less than two years old with a congenital heart defect.

This sequence joins TRBV27 and TRBJ1-5; 8 bases are a match to TRBD1. Germline V CDR1 and CDR2: MNHEY, SMNVEV (reference sequence). This CDR3 is built from 20 residues. J gave up 0 bases and V 5 bases, and 18 bases lay outside the gene matches. The CDR3 nucleotides are TGTGCCAGCAGTCCGGCCCACGGACAGGGCGCTCCTTATAGCAATCAGCCCCAGCATTTT. Translation: CASSPAHGQGAPYSNQPQHF.

The chain uses TRBV7-8 and TRBJ2-3; TRBD2 matches at 7 bases. This CDR3 has 17 residues. The germline V gene has CDR1 SGHVS and CDR2 FQNEAQ. V lost 8 bases, J lost 6 bases, and 20 bases stayed unmatched. In DNA form, the CDR3 reads TGTGCCAGCTTAAGATCCCAGCGGGGTGGGGGATTTGATACGCAGTATTTT. This gives the protein CASLRSQRGGGFDTQYF.

CDR3 nucleotide sequence: TGTGCCAGCAGCCGTAACACTGAAGCTTTCTTT. Encoded protein: CASSRNTEAFF. The chain uses TRBV11-2 and TRBJ1-1, with D unresolved. The CDR3 is 11 residues long. Germline V gene lookup returns CDR1 SGHAT and CDR2 FQNNGV. V dropped 5 bases and J dropped 2 bases, with 3 bases sitting between them.

As DNA, the CDR3 is TGTGCCAGCAGCTTGTCCGCTAGCGGGGGGGCTCGGGAGACCCAGTACTTC. Amino acid sequence: CASSLSASGGARETQYF. The chain couples TRBV5-8 to TRBJ2-5, with 12 bases identical to TRBD2. Trimming took 1 base from V and 5 from J; bases not matched to a gene: 9. Germline V lookup: CDR1 SGHTS, CDR2 YDEGEE. The CDR3 has 17 amino acids.

V is TRBV10-3 and J is TRBJ1-1; D is possibly TRBD1 (5 bases). The germline CDR1 and CDR2 sequences are ENHRY and SYGVKD. This CDR3 region has 15 residues. Trimming removed 2 bases from V and 1 base from J, with 11 bases in between. The CDR3 region has the DNA TGTGCCATCAGTGAGCCCGGGGGGGGGAACACTGAAGCTTTCTTT. Translated, it gives CAISEPGGGNTEAFF.

The CDR3 DNA reads TGTGCCAGCAGCTTAGGAACGACAGGTCCAGTCGGCAATCAGCCCCAGCATTTT. Translated, it gives CASSLGTTGPVGNQPQHF. This chain links TRBV11-2 with TRBJ1-5; possibly TRBD1 for D (6 bases). CDR1 is SGHAT and CDR2 is FQNNGV in the germline V gene. Trimming cost V 1 base and J 2 bases, with 18 bases left between them. The CDR3 loop spans 18 amino acids.

This clone has only one observation. V usage is TRBV5-6 and J usage is TRBJ1-1; tentative D call: TRBD1 (6 bases). Per germline, CDR1 SGHDT and CDR2 YYEEEE. The CDR3 contains 19 residues. Trimming took 0 bases from V and 0 from J, leaving 21 bases between them. The CDR3 loop reads CASSLVKQGPRGMNTEAFF. The CDR3 DNA reads as TGTGCCAGCAGCTTGGTAAAACAGGGCCCAAGAGGCATGAACACTGAAGCTTTCTTT.

The J gene is TRBJ1-2, the V gene TRBV7-2; D uncertain. The CDR3 totals 15 residues. Trimming took 5 bases from V and 2 from J, leaving 15 bases between them. The germline V gene encodes CDR1 SGHTA and CDR2 FQGNSA. The CDR3 DNA is TGTGCCAGCAGCCCCATCGGCAGGCCCAACTATGGCTACACCTTC. Translating gives CASSPIGRPNYGYTF.

The chain recombines TRBV28 with TRBJ1-2, with D possibly TRBD1 on 6 matching bases. Per the germline V gene, CDR1 is MDHEN and CDR2 is SYDVKM. The CDR3 runs 14 residues. The V gene lost 3 bases and the J gene lost 1 base, with 9 bases spanning the gap. The DNA of the CDR3 is TGTGCCAGCAGTTTCGAGGGGGATAACTATGGCTACACCTTC. This gives the protein CASSFEGDNYGYTF.

The V and J genes are TRBV27 and TRBJ2-7; 8 nucleotides line up with TRBD1. Germline CDR1 is MNHEY and CDR2 is SMNVEV (reference sequence). Trimming took 3 bases from V and 3 from J; bases not matched to a gene: 19. The CDR3 length is 19 residues. The CDR3 is CASSFRGQGAPRGNYEQYF. The CDR3 DNA follows: TGTGCCAGCAGTTTTCGGGGGCAGGGGGCCCCGCGGGGTAACTACGAGCAGTACTTC.

The chain is built from TRBV18 and TRBJ2-3, with 9 bases aligning to TRBD1. The CDR3 spans 17 residues. J was trimmed by 4 bases and V by 3 bases; bases with no gene match: 11. Germline loops: CDR1 KGHSH, CDR2 LQKENI. The CDR3 coding sequence is TGTGCCAGCTCACCGCAAAACCGGGACAGGGTTTCAGATACGCAGTATTTT. Protein: CASSPQNRDRVSDTQYF.

The V call is TRBV19, the J call TRBJ2-7; TRBD2 agrees at 9 bases. J lost 6 bases, V lost 8 bases, and 14 bases had no gene match. The CDR3 runs 15 residues. Germline CDR1 is LNHDA and CDR2 is SQIVND (reference sequence). CDR3 sequence: CASSQPPGLASEQYF. The CDR3 DNA is TGTGCCAGTTCCCAACCTCCGGGACTAGCATCCGAGCAGTACTTC. Filled out from reference TRBV19 and TRBJ2-7, the complete variable domain reads DGGITQSPKYLFRKEGQNVTLSCEQNLNHDAMYWYRQDPGQGLRLIYYSQIVNDFQKGDIAEGYSVSREKKESFPLTVTSAQKNPTAFYLCASSQPPGLASEQYFGPGTRLTVT.

Remarks on this clone: Germline is not matched at one junction end, which may reflect a read error. This sequence joins TRBV2 and TRBJ1-2; D is possibly TRBD1 (6 bases). This CDR3 region has 9 residues. Germline V CDR1 and CDR2: SNHLY, FYNNEI. This CDR3 reads CASRTGLGF. CDR3 sequence (DNA): TGTGCCAGCAGAACAGGGTTGGGCTTC.

The gene calls are TRBV27 and TRBJ1-1, with 7 bases aligning to TRBD1. The germline V gene encodes CDR1 MNHEY and CDR2 SMNVEV (reference sequence). The ends lost 6 bases at V and 0 bases at J; junction bases unmatched: 1. This CDR3 is 13 amino acids long. The CDR3 reads CASRQGVNTEAFF. CDR3 bases: TGTGCCAGCAGGCAGGGGGTGAACACTGAAGCTTTCTTT.